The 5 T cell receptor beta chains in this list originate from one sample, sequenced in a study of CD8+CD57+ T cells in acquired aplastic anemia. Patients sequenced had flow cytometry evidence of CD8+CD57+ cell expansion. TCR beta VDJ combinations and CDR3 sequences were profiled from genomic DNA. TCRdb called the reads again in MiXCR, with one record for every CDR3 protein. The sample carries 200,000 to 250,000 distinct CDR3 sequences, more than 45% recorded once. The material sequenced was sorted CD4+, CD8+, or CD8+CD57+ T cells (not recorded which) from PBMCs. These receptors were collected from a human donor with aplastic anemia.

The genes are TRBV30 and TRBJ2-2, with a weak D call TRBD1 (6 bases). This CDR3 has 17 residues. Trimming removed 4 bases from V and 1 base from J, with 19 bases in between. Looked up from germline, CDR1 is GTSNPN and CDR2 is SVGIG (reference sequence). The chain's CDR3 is CAWNFATPGENTGELFF. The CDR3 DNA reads TGTGCCTGGAACTTCGCCACCCCAGGGGAGAACACCGGGGAGCTGTTTTTT.

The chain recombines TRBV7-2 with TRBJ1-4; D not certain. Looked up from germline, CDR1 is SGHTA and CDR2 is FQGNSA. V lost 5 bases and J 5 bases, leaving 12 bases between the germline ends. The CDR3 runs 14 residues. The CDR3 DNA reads TGTGCCAGCAGCCCATCGGCGGCCAATGAAAAACTGTTTTTT. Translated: CASSPSAANEKLFF.

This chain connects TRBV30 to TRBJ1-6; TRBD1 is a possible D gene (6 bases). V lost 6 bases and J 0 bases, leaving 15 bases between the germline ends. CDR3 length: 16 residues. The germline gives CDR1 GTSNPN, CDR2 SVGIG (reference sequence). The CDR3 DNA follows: TGTGCCTGCCAAGGGCAGGGGAACTCCTATAATTCACCCCTCCACTTT. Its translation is CACQGQGNSYNSPLHF.

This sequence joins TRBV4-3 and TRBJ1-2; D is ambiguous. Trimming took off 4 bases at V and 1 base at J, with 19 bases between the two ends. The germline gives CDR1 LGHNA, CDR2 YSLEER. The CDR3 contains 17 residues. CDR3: CASSPDPTARFNYGYTF. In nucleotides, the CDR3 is TGCGCCAGCAGCCCAGATCCCACAGCCCGATTTAACTATGGCTACACCTTC.

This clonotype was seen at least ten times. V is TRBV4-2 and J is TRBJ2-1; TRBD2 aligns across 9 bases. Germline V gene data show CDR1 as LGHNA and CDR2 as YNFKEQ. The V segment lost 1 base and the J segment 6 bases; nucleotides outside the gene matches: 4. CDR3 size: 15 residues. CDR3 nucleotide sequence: TGTGCCAGCAGCCAAGGGGCGGGGGGGCGCAATGAGCAGTTCTTC. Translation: CASSQGAGGRNEQFF.